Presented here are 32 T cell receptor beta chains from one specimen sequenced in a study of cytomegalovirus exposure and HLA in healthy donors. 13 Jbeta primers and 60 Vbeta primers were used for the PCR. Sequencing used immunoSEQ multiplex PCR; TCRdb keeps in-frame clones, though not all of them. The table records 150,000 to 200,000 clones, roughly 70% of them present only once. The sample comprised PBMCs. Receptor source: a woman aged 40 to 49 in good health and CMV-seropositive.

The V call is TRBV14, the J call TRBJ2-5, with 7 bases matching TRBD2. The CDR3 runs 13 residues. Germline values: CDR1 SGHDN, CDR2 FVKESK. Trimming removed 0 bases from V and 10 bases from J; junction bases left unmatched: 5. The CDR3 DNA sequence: TGTGCCAGCAGCCAAGATCCCGGGGGGATCCAGTACTTC. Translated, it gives CASSQDPGGIQYF.

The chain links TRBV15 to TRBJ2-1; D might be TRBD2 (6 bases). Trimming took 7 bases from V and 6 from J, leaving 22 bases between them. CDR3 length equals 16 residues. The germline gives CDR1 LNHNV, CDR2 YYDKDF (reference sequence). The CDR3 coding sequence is TGTGCCACCAATGGCATGACTAGGACCACCGTCAATGAGCAGTTCTTC. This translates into CATNGMTRTTVNEQFF.

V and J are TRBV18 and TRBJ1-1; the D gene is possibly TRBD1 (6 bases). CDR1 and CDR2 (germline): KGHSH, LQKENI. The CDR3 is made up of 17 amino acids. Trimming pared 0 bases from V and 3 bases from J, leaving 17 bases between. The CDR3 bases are TGTGCCAGCTCACCACCGGAGAGGGGGACGGTACACACTGAAGCTTTCTTT. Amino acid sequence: CASSPPERGTVHTEAFF. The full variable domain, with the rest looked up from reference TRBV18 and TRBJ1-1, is NAGVMQNPRHLVRRRGQEARLRCSPMKGHSHVYWYRQLPEEGLKFMVYLQKENIIDESGMPKERFSAEFPKEGPSILRIQQVVRGDSAAYFCASSPPERGTVHTEAFFGQGTRLTVV.

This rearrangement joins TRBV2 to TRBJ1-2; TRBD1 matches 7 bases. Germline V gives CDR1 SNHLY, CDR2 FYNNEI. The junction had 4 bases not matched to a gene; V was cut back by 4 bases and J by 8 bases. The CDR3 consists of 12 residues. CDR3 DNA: TGTGCCAGCAGTGCGGGACAGTCAGGCTACACCTTC. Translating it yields CASSAGQSGYTF.

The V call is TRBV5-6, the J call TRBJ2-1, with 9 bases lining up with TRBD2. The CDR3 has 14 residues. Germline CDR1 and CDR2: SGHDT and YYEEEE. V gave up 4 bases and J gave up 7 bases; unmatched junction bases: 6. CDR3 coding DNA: TGTGCCAGCAGCACGGGACTAGCTATAAATGAGCAGTTCTTC. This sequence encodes CASSTGLAINEQFF.

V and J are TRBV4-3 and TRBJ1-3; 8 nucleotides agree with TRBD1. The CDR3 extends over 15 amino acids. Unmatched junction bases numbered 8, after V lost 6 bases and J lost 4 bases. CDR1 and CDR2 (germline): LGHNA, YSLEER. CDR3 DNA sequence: TGCGCCAGCAGTCGAACAGGGGGGCCGGGAAACACCATATATTTT. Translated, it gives CASSRTGGPGNTIYF.

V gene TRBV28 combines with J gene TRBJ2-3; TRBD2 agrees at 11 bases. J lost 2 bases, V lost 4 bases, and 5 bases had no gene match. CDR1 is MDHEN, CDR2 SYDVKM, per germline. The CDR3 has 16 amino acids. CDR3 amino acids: CASSSRLAGTTDTQYF. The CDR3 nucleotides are TGTGCCAGCAGTTCCCGACTAGCGGGGACCACAGATACGCAGTATTTT.

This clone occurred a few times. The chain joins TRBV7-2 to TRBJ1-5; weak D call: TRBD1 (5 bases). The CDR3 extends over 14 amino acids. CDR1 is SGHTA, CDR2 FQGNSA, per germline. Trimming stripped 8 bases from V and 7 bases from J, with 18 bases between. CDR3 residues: CASGQGNLEQPQHF. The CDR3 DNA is TGTGCCAGCGGGCAGGGCAACTTGGAGCAGCCCCAGCATTTT.

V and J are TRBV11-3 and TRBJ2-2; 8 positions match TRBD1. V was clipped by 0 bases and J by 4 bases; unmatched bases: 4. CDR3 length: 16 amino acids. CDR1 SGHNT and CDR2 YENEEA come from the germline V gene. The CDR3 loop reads CASSLEWTGSTGELFF. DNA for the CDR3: TGTGCCAGCAGCTTAGAATGGACAGGGTCCACCGGGGAGCTGTTTTTT.

DNA of the CDR3: TGCGCCAGCAGCTTGGGGGATAGGACAGTACAGTACTTC. It is translated as CASSLGDRTVQYF. The rearrangement joins TRBV5-1 to TRBJ2-7; weak D call: TRBD1 (6 bases). CDR3 length equals 13 residues. The germline V gene encodes CDR1 SGHRS and CDR2 YFSETQ. Trimming took 0 bases from V and 10 from J, leaving 14 bases between them. The complete variable domain, with remaining parts taken from reference TRBV5-1 and TRBJ2-7, reads KAGVTQTPRYLIKTRGQQVTLSCSPISGHRSVSWYQQTPGQGLQFLFEYFSETQRNKGNFPGRFSGRQFSNSRSEMNVSTLELGDSALYLCASSLGDRTVQYFGPGTRLTVT.

CDR3 sequence: CASSFAGATDTQYF. The CDR3 nucleotides read TGTGCCAGCAGTTTCGCGGGAGCAACAGATACGCAGTATTTT. The V call is TRBV27, the J call TRBJ2-3, with 7 bases aligning to TRBD2. The CDR3 runs to 14 residues. Unmatched junction bases numbered 3, after V lost 3 bases and J lost 3 bases. Germline CDR1 is MNHEY and CDR2 is SMNVEV (reference sequence).

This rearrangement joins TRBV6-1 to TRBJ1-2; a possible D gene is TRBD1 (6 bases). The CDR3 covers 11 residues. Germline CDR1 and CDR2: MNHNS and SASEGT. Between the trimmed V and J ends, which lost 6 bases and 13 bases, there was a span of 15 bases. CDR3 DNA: TGTGCCAGCAGACGACAGGCCCCCTTCACCTTC. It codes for CASRRQAPFTF.

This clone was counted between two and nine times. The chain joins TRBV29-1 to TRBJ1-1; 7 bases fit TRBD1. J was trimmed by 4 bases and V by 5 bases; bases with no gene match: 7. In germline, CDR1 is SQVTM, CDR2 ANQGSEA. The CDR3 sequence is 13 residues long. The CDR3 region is CSVSKGASTEAFF. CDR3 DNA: TGCAGCGTTTCTAAGGGGGCCAGCACTGAAGCTTTCTTT.

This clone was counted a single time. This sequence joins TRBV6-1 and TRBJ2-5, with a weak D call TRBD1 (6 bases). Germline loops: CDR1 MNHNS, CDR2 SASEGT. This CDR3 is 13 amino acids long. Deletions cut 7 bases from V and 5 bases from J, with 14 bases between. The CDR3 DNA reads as TGTGCCAGCATCCCACAGGGCATGGAGACCCAGTACTTC. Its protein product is CASIPQGMETQYF.

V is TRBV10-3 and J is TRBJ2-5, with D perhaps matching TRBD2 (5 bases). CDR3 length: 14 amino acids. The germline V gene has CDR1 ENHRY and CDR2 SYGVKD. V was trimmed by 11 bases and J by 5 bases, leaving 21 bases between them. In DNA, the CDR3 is TGTGCCTCCAGAGGGTCGGGCCCGGAGGAGACCCAGTACTTC. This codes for CASRGSGPEETQYF.

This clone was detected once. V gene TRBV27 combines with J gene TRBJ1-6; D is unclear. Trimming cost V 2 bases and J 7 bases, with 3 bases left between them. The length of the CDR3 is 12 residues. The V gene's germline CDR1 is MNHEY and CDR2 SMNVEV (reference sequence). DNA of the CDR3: TGTGCCAGCAGTTTACGGAATTCACCCCTCCACTTT. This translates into CASSLRNSPLHF.

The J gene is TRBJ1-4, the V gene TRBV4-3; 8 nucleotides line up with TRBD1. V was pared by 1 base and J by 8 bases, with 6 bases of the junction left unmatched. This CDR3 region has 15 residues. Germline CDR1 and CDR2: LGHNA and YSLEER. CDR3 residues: CASSQVLTGEEKLFF. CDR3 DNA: TGCGCCAGCAGCCAAGTCCTGACAGGGGAGGAAAAACTGTTTTTT.

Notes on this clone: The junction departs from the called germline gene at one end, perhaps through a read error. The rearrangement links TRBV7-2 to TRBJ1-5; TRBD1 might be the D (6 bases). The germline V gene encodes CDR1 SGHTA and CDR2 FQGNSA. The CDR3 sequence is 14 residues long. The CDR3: CASSPTGLDQPQNF. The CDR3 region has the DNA TGTGCCAGCAGCCCGACAGGCCTTGATCAGCCCCAGAATTTT.

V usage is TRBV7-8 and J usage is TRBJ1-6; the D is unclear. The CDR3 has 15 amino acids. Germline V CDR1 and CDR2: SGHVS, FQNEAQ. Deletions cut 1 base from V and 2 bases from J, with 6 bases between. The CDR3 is CASSLGLTYNSPLHF. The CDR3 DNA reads TGTGCCAGCAGCTTAGGGCTTACCTATAATTCACCCCTCCACTTT.

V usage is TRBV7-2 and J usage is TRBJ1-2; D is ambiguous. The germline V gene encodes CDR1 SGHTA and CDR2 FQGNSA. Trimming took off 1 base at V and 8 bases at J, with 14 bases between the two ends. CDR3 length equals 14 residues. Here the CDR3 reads CASSLGAGSGGYTF. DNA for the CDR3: TGTGCCAGCAGCTTAGGTGCGGGCTCCGGGGGCTACACCTTC.

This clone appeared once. The CDR3 DNA reads as TGTGCAAGTCGCTTCCCACAGGGGGCGTACACTGAAGCTTTCTTT. It is translated as CASRFPQGAYTEAFF. The V and J genes are TRBV12-2 and TRBJ1-1; the table's D call TRBD1 went unverified against the DNA. TRBV12-2 is given as a pseudogene. The CDR3 runs to 15 residues.

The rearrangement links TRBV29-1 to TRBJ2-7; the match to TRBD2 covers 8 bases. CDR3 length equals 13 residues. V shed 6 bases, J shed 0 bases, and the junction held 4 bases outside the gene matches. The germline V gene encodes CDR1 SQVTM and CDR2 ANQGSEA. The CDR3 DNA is TGCAGCGTCCTTAGCGGGAACTCCTACGAGCAGTACTTC. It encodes CSVLSGNSYEQYF.

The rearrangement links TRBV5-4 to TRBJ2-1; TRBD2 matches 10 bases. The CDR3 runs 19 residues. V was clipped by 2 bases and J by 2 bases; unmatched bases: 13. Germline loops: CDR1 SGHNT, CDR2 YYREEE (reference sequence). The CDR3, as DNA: TGTGCCAGCAGCTTCTCGTCACTAGCGGGATTTACCCCCTACAATGAGCAGTTCTTC. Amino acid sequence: CASSFSSLAGFTPYNEQFF.

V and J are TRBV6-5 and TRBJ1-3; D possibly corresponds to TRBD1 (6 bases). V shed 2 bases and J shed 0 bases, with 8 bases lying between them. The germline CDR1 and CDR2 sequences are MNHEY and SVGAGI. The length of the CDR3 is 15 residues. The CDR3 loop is CASSYQQGSGNTIYF. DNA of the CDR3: TGTGCCAGCAGTTACCAACAGGGCTCTGGAAACACCATATATTTT.

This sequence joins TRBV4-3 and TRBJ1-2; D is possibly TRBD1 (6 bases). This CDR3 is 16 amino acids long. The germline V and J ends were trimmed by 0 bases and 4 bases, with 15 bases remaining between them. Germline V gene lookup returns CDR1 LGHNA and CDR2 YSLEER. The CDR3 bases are TGCGCCAGCAGCCAAGATCACCCAGGGGACGGCTATGGCTACACCTTC. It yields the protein CASSQDHPGDGYGYTF.

CDR3 sequence (DNA): TGCGCCAGCAGCCAAGTGCGTTTTCGCGAGAACACTGAAGCTTTCTTT. It encodes CASSQVRFRENTEAFF. The chain couples TRBV4-1 to TRBJ1-1; unclear D gene. Germline CDR1 MGHRA, CDR2 YSYEKL. This CDR3 spans 16 amino acids. V was cut by 1 base and J by 1 base, with 13 bases left in between.

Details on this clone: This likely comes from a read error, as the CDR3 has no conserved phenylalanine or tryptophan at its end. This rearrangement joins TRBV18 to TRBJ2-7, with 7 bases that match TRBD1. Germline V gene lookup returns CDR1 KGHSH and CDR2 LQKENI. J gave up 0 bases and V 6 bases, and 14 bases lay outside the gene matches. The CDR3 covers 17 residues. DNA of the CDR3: TGTGCCAGCTCGATCGGCGGTTTACAGGGGAGCTCCTACGAGCAGTACCTC. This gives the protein CASSIGGLQGSSYEQYL.

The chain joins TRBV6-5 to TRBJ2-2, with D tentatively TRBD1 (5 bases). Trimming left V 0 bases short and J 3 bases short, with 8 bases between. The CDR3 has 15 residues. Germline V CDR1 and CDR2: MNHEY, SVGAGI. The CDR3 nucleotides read TGTGCCAGCAGTTACTCGCAGGGATACACCGGGGAGCTGTTTTTT. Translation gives CASSYSQGYTGELFF.

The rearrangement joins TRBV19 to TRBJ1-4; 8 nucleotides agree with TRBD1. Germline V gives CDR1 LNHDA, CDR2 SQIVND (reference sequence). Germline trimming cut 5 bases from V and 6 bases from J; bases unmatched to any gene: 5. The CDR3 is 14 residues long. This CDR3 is CASSPGQAYEKLFF. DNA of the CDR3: TGTGCCAGTAGTCCGGGACAGGCTTATGAAAAACTGTTTTTT.

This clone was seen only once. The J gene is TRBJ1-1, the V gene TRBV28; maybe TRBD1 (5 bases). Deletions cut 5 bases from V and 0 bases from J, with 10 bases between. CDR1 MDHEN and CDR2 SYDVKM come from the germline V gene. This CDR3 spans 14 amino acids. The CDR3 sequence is CASSPPTVNTEAFF. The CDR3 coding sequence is TGTGCCAGCAGTCCTCCGACAGTGAACACTGAAGCTTTCTTT.

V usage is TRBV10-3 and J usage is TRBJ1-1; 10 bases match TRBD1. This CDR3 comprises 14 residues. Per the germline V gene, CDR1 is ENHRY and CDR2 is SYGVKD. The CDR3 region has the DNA TGTGGGGCGGGCGGCGGGACAGGGGATACTGAAGCTTTCTTT. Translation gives CGAGGGTGDTEAFF.

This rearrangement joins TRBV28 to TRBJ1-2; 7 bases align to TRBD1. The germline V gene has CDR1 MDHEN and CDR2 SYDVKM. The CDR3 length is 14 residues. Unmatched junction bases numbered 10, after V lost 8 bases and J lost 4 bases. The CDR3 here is CASVTGDGSYGYTF. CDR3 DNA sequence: TGTGCCAGCGTCACAGGGGATGGTTCCTATGGCTACACCTTC.